One sample yielded the 8 T cell receptor beta chains listed below, sequenced in a study of blood T cells in healthy people across ages. The use of a sample-barcoded 5' primer and a J-beta primer mix characterized a second PCR of roughly 7 to 11 cycles. TCRdb reprocessed the 5' RACE reads with MiXCR, giving one entry per CDR3 protein. The repertoire holds about 800,000 distinct CDR3 sequences, with about 25% as singletons. These data were likewise used in another study, on T cells of mothers and their children.

Sequenced sample: blood. The source is a boy aged 5 to 17 in good health.

The chain recombines TRBV28 with TRBJ2-4, with TRBD2 matching over 11 bases. V was pared by 2 bases and J by 1 base, with 4 bases of the junction left unmatched. Germline V gene sequence: CDR1 MDHEN, CDR2 SYDVKM. This CDR3 comprises 17 residues. The CDR3 here is CASSLTSGGLAKNIQYF. DNA for the CDR3: TGTGCCAGCAGTTTAACTAGCGGGGGACTGGCCAAAAACATTCAGTACTTC. The variable domain in full, with the rest retrieved from reference TRBV28 and TRBJ2-4, is DVKVTQSSRYLVKRTGEKVFLECVQDMDHENMFWYRQDPGLGLRLIYFSYDVKMKEKGDIPEGYSVSREKKERFSLILESASTNQTSMYLCASSLTSGGLAKNIQYFGAGTRLSVL.

V and J are TRBV7-2 and TRBJ1-3; TRBD1 is a possible D gene (6 bases). From germline, CDR1 is SGHTA and CDR2 FQGNSA. This CDR3 region has 13 residues. Trimming removed 4 bases from V and 5 bases from J, with 9 bases in between. The DNA of the CDR3 is TGTGCCAGCAGCTCACAGGGTAGAAACACCATATATTTT. It translates to CASSSQGRNTIYF.

The DNA for the CDR3 is TGCGCCAGCAGCCAAGCCCATTCCTACGAGCAGTACTTC. The encoded protein is CASSQAHSYEQYF. This rearrangement joins TRBV4-3 to TRBJ2-7; D is undetermined. Trimming cost V 1 base and J 1 base, with 5 bases left between them. The CDR3 consists of 13 residues. Germline CDR1 is LGHNA and CDR2 is YSLEER.

This clonotype was counted only a few times. This chain joins TRBV7-9 and TRBJ1-1; the D is unclear. Germline V gene lookup returns CDR1 SEHNR and CDR2 FQNEAQ (reference sequence). V lost 1 base and J 4 bases, leaving 10 bases between the germline ends. The CDR3 is made up of 14 amino acids. CDR3 nucleotide sequence: TGTGCCAGCAGCTTAGTGCGTGGAAGCACTGAAGCTTTCTTT. The encoded protein is CASSLVRGSTEAFF. Looking up the rest from reference TRBV7-9 and TRBJ1-1 gives the full variable domain: DTGVSQNPRHKITKRGQNVTFRCDPISEHNRLYWYRQTLGQGPEFLTYFQNEAQLEKSRLLSDRFSAERPKGSFSTLEIQRTEQGDSAMYLCASSLVRGSTEAFFGQGTRLTVV.

The chain combines TRBV20-1 with TRBJ2-1; 12 bases map to TRBD2. Germline-derived CDR1 and CDR2 are DFQATT and SNEGSKA (reference sequence). V was pared by 6 bases and J by 0 bases, with 24 bases of the junction left unmatched. The CDR3 sequence is 22 residues long. The CDR3 sequence: CSAPPEWGMGLAGSSSYNEQFF. CDR3 nucleotide sequence: TGCAGTGCCCCCCCGGAGTGGGGGATGGGACTAGCGGGTTCCAGCTCCTACAATGAGCAGTTCTTC.

V is TRBV4-3 and J is TRBJ1-4, with 11 positions matching TRBD1. J lost 0 bases, V lost 0 bases, and 9 bases had no gene match. The CDR3 contains 20 residues. Germline CDR1 and CDR2: LGHNA and YSLEER. The CDR3 DNA reads TGCGCCAGCAGCCAAGATCTACGGACAGGGGGCTACGCAACTAATGAAAAACTGTTTTTT. Translating it yields CASSQDLRTGGYATNEKLFF.

The chain carries TRBV13 and TRBJ2-3; 7 bases are shared with TRBD1. The CDR3 length is 15 residues. The V and J ends lost 0 bases and 5 bases, in that order; junction bases with no gene match: 5. Germline V gives CDR1 PRHDT, CDR2 FYEKMQ (reference sequence). Here the CDR3 reads CASSLGRDSLDTQYF. The CDR3 region has the DNA TGTGCCAGCAGCTTAGGCCGGGACAGCTTAGATACGCAGTATTTT.

The CDR3: CASSHLTAVLTPLGEQYF. The CDR3, as DNA: TGTGCCAGCAGCCATCTGACCGCCGTACTTACACCCTTAGGCGAGCAGTACTTC. This chain uses TRBV3-1 with TRBJ2-7, with D unresolved. Germline assignment: CDR1 LGHDT and CDR2 YNNKEL (reference sequence). This CDR3 is 18 amino acids long. The V and J ends lost 3 bases and 6 bases respectively, with 27 bases between them.